Each of the 22 T cell receptor beta chains below was sequenced from the same sample in a study of healthy donors' naive CD4 and CD8 T cells. Starting from around 470 ng of total RNA, TCR libraries were made with linear amplification. TCRdb redid the calling of the reads with MiXCR, one entry per CDR3 protein. This sample yields about 180,000 distinct CDR3 sequences, of which 74% are seen a single time; about 2.1% belongs to the top ten. The sample was naive CD4+ and CD8+ T cells sorted from blood, pooled from several donors. These receptors were taken from a pool of human donors in good health; the sample pools cells from several healthy donors.

V gene TRBV29-1 combines with J gene TRBJ2-7; perhaps D is TRBD1 or TRBD2 (5 bases each). Trimming took 4 bases from V and 6 from J, leaving 13 bases between them. Germline values: CDR1 SQVTM, CDR2 ANQGSEA. The CDR3 has 12 amino acids. CDR3 sequence: CSVVGQGREQYF. The CDR3 nucleotides are TGCAGCGTTGTGGGCCAGGGACGCGAGCAGTACTTC.

The V and J genes are TRBV6-5 and TRBJ2-7; 10 bases map to TRBD1. Germline loops: CDR1 MNHEY, CDR2 SVGAGI. This CDR3 spans 15 amino acids. V trimming: 5 bases; J trimming: 2 bases; junction bases outside the gene matches: 6. The CDR3 DNA reads TGTGCCAGCAGTCTCCGGGACAGGGGTCCCTACGAGCAGTACTTC. Translation: CASSLRDRGPYEQYF.

The chain recombines TRBV4-1 with TRBJ1-5; D uncertain. V gave up 4 bases and J gave up 5 bases, with 9 bases separating them. The CDR3 has 13 residues. The germline gives CDR1 MGHRA, CDR2 YSYEKL. CDR3: CASSPHADQPQHF. The DNA for the CDR3 is TGCGCCAGCAGCCCTCACGCTGATCAGCCCCAGCATTTT.

The chain's CDR3 is CASRPSSGGEPGNTIYF. The CDR3 coding sequence is TGTGCCAGTCGCCCCTCGAGTGGCGGGGAGCCTGGAAACACCATATATTTT. The chain combines TRBV19 with TRBJ1-3; D not resolved. Per the germline V gene, CDR1 is LNHDA and CDR2 is SQIVND (reference sequence). The CDR3 totals 17 residues. Trimming pared 8 bases from V and 2 bases from J, leaving 22 bases between.

The chain uses TRBV11-2 and TRBJ2-5; TRBD2 matches at 11 bases. V shed 5 bases, J shed 1 base, and the junction held 3 bases outside the gene matches. The CDR3 runs to 15 residues. Germline CDR1 SGHAT, CDR2 FQNNGV. The CDR3 DNA reads TGTGCCAGCAGCCTAGCGGGGGGAGTCCAAGAGACCCAGTACTTC. Residues: CASSLAGGVQETQYF.

The chain is built from TRBV5-1 and TRBJ1-2; a possible D gene is TRBD1 (5 bases). Germline CDR1 is SGHRS and CDR2 is YFSETQ. The CDR3 has 16 residues. Trimming removed 0 bases at V and 6 bases at J, with 18 bases between. In DNA, the CDR3 is TGCGCCAGCAGCTTGGTTCAGTTAGGGACCTCGGATGGCTACACCTTC. This translates into CASSLVQLGTSDGYTF.

As concerns this clonotype: At one end, the junction sequence differs from germline, possibly due to a read error. The chain employs TRBV6-5 and TRBJ1-3, with D unclear. Germline CDR1 is MNHEY and CDR2 is SVGAGI. This CDR3 comprises 14 residues. The CDR3 loop is CASSYLGSGNTIYF. The CDR3 DNA reads TGTGCCAGCAGCTACTTGGGCTCTGGAAACACCATATATTTT.

CDR3 sequence reads: CASSPPGQRGTDTQYF. The CDR3 DNA sequence: TGTGCCAGTAGTCCTCCTGGACAGCGAGGCACAGATACGCAGTATTTT. The rearrangement links TRBV19 to TRBJ2-3, with TRBD1 as a possible D gene (6 bases). There are 16 residues in the CDR3. The germline gives CDR1 LNHDA, CDR2 SQIVND (reference sequence). Trimming took 5 bases from V and 1 from J, leaving 16 bases between them.

The genes are TRBV19 and TRBJ1-1, with 9 bases aligning to TRBD1. The junction had 10 bases not matched to a gene; V was cut back by 7 bases and J by 4 bases. Germline values: CDR1 LNHDA, CDR2 SQIVND (reference sequence). The CDR3 runs 15 residues. The CDR3 loop is CASTDRDRASTEAFF. The CDR3 DNA is TGTGCCAGTACCGACCGGGACAGGGCTTCCACTGAAGCTTTCTTT.

This chain links TRBV6-1 with TRBJ1-2, with D possibly matching TRBD1 (5 bases). Germline V gene lookup returns CDR1 MNHNS and CDR2 SASEGT. V lost 4 bases, J lost 1 base, and 10 bases lay in between. This CDR3 has 14 amino acids. CDR3: CASSVEGLNYGYTF. The CDR3 nucleotides are TGTGCCAGCAGTGTGGAGGGGCTTAACTATGGCTACACCTTC.

This clonotype was detected once. The chain couples TRBV24-1 to TRBJ2-1, with 14 bases lining up with TRBD2. The CDR3 covers 17 residues. Trimming took 0 bases from V and 3 from J; bases not matched to a gene: 0. Germline V gene data show CDR1 as KGHDR and CDR2 as SFDVKD. CDR3 protein: CATSDLGTSGSYNEQFF. The DNA of the CDR3 is TGTGCCACCAGTGATTTGGGGACTAGCGGGAGCTACAATGAGCAGTTCTTC.

The CDR3 region has the DNA TGTGCCAGCAACCTGACCCCGTCCCATAATCAGCCCCAGCATTTT. Its protein product is CASNLTPSHNQPQHF. V and J are TRBV28 and TRBJ1-5, with D unresolved. Germline V lookup: CDR1 MDHEN, CDR2 SYDVKM. The V end was cut by 7 bases, the J end by 4 bases, with 17 bases between. This CDR3 has 15 residues.

The chain joins TRBV6-6 to TRBJ1-2, with 9 bases lining up with TRBD1. Germline assignment: CDR1 MNHNY and CDR2 SVGAGI (reference sequence). With V trimmed by 6 bases and J by 4 bases, 3 bases remained unmatched. The CDR3 covers 13 residues. The CDR3 protein is CASSLQGAYGYTF. In DNA form, the CDR3 reads TGTGCCAGCAGCCTACAGGGGGCCTATGGCTACACCTTC.

The chain joins TRBV12-3 or TRBV12-4 to TRBJ1-1; 10 positions agree with TRBD1. The CDR3 sequence is 14 residues long. The V and J ends lost 6 bases and 6 bases, in that order; junction bases with no gene match: 7. The CDR3 bases are TGTGCCAGCAGATCCGGGACAGGGGCGTCTGAAGCTTTCTTT. Protein sequence: CASRSGTGASEAFF.

The V call is TRBV7-9, the J call TRBJ2-7, with 8 bases identical to TRBD2. Germline V CDR1 and CDR2: SEHNR, FQNEAQ (reference sequence). V trimming: 5 bases; J trimming: 1 base; junction bases outside the gene matches: 13. This CDR3 has 17 residues. The CDR3 nucleotides are TGTGCCAGCAGCCACCCGGGAGCGGGAGCGGGTTCCTACGAGCAGTACTTC. It translates to CASSHPGAGAGSYEQYF. Full variable domain (remainder filled in from reference TRBV7-9 and TRBJ2-7): DTGVSQNPRHKITKRGQNVTFRCDPISEHNRLYWYRQTLGQGPEFLTYFQNEAQLEKSRLLSDRFSAERPKGSFSTLEIQRTEQGDSAMYLCASSHPGAGAGSYEQYFGPGTRLTVT.

CDR3 sequence: CSASKDSYGYTF. The CDR3 DNA is TGCAGTGCTAGTAAAGATTCCTATGGCTACACCTTC. The rearrangement joins TRBV20-1 to TRBJ1-2; D remains unclear. Trimming stripped 3 bases from V and 4 bases from J, with 9 bases between. CDR1 and CDR2 from the germline V gene are DFQATT and SNEGSKA (reference sequence). The CDR3 has 12 amino acids.

This chain links TRBV19 with TRBJ2-1; a possible D gene is TRBD1 (6 bases). V shed 3 bases and J shed 8 bases, with 17 bases lying between them. The germline CDR1 and CDR2 sequences are LNHDA and SQIVND (reference sequence). The CDR3 extends over 15 amino acids. CDR3 residues: CASSILRQARYEQFF. The DNA for the CDR3 is TGTGCCAGTAGTATTCTCCGACAGGCAAGGTATGAGCAGTTCTTC.

CDR3 amino acids: CASSYLQAGTENSPLHF. The CDR3 bases are TGTGCCAGCAGTTACTTACAAGCCGGGACAGAAAATTCACCCCTCCACTTT. The chain employs TRBV6-6 and TRBJ1-6; the match to TRBD1 covers 7 bases. The CDR3 consists of 17 residues. The junction had 10 bases not matched to a gene; V was cut back by 1 base and J by 7 bases. Germline lookup yields CDR1 MNHNY and CDR2 SVGAGI (reference sequence).

The rearrangement links TRBV19 to TRBJ1-2; 8 bases map to TRBD1. Losses at the gene ends were 4 bases for V and 2 bases for J; bases not matched to a gene: 9. The CDR3 has 16 residues. Germline values: CDR1 LNHDA, CDR2 SQIVND (reference sequence). The CDR3 loop reads CASSSGLTGVNYGYTF. The CDR3 nucleotides are TGTGCCAGTAGTAGTGGCCTGACAGGGGTAAACTATGGCTACACCTTC.

The chain combines TRBV11-1 with TRBJ2-5; no reliable D call. Germline lookup yields CDR1 SGHAT and CDR2 FQDESV (reference sequence). This CDR3 has 14 amino acids. Trimming removed 1 base from V and 2 bases from J, with 8 bases in between. The CDR3 loop is CASSLEQLQETQYF. The CDR3 DNA reads as TGTGCCAGCAGCTTAGAACAGTTGCAAGAGACCCAGTACTTC. Filled out from reference TRBV11-1 and TRBJ2-5, the complete variable domain reads EAEVAQSPRYKITEKSQAVAFWCDPISGHATLYWYRQILGQGPELLVQFQDESVVDDSQLPKDRFSAERLKGVDSTLKIQPAELGDSAMYLCASSLEQLQETQYFGPGTRLLVL.

The chain couples TRBV27 to TRBJ1-1, with 9 bases that match TRBD1. The CDR3 is 19 amino acids. J lost 3 bases, V lost 6 bases, and 20 bases had no gene match. The germline V gene encodes CDR1 MNHEY and CDR2 SMNVEV (reference sequence). CDR3 loop: CASSPPHGYGDRDDTEAFF. For the CDR3, the DNA is TGTGCCAGCAGCCCTCCACACGGTTATGGGGACAGGGATGACACTGAAGCTTTCTTT.

The chain has TRBV6-5 and TRBJ2-1; D might be TRBD2 (5 bases). CDR1 MNHEY and CDR2 SVGAGI come from the germline V gene. Trimming removed 6 bases from V and 0 bases from J, with 9 bases in between. This CDR3 is built from 14 residues. In DNA, the CDR3 is TGTGCCAGCAGGAGGGATAGCTCCTACAATGAGCAGTTCTTC. Protein product: CASRRDSSYNEQFF.